This T cell receptor (beta chain) is from a study of beta chain features in type 1 diabetes. Findings and limits, study-wide: The study left unresolved whether HLA type influences TCRB rearrangement. Sampled from patients, naive, central memory and Treg TCRB repertoires appeared more similar than those sampled from healthy donors.

Trimming took 4 bases from V and 2 from J; bases not matched to a gene: 8. The CDR3 has 16 amino acids. CDR1 and CDR2 (germline): SGHTS, YDEGEE. Sequenced material consisted of expressed TCRB transcripts (all of the isolated RNA was reverse transcribed). Sequenced by immunoSEQ multiplex PCR; TCRdb stores in-frame clones only, minus some. The repertoire holds more than 300,000 clones, 6.5% to 10% seen once, with around 0.44% in the top ten. A remark on this clone: The antigen remains undetermined.

This TCR was recovered from a woman aged 18-30 years in good health. The sample comprised central memory CD4+ T cells from blood. The rearrangement links TRBV5-8 to TRBJ2-7; 11 bases align to TRBD2. This CDR3 is CASSPHQGLAAYEQYF. The CDR3 DNA reads as TGTGCCAGCAGCCCGCACCAGGGACTAGCGGCCTACGAGCAGTACTTC.